This is a list of T cell receptor beta chains from one sample in a study of T cell responses to AZD1222 COVID-19 vaccine. Libraries were prepared by immunoSEQ multiplex PCR; TCRdb keeps only in-frame clonotypes and omits some of them. The profile shows 110,000 or so clones, around 88% of them singletons. Specimen: peripheral blood, collected 28 days after the second AZD1222 dose. Receptor source: an adult who received the AZD1222 COVID-19 vaccine. CDR3s include the opening cysteine and the closing phenylalanine or tryptophan. The D gene is left open where the match is weak. The listing skips clone size in some rows; elsewhere it reads once, few, many or a size class.

>TRBV19|NA|TRBJ1-5|13|NA
CASSTHSNQPQHF
TGTGCCAGTAGTACCCATAGCAATCAGCCCCAGCATTTT
>TRBV27|NA|TRBJ1-5|15|NA
CASSLSWQTDQPQHF
TGTGCCAGCAGTCTATCGTGGCAGACTGATCAGCCCCAGCATTTT
>TRBV18|NA|TRBJ1-2|13|NA
CASSPFGGYGYTF
TGTGCCAGCTCACCGTTCGGCGGCTATGGCTACACCTTC
>TRBV13|NA|TRBJ2-3|15|TRBD2
CASSSGLAGRSTQYF
TGTGCCAGCAGCTCGGGACTAGCGGGGAGGAGTACGCAGTATTTT
>TRBV19|NA|TRBJ1-6|16|NA
CASSPIGLGSNSPLHF
TGTGCCAGTAGTCCTATCGGGCTGGGGTCTAATTCACCCCTCCACTTT
>TRBV6-1|NA|TRBJ1-2|12|NA
CASSEVGGGYTF
TGTGCCAGCAGTGAAGTCGGGGGAGGCTACACCTTC
>TRBV6-5|few|TRBJ2-7|14|NA
CASSYRAPSIEQYF
TGTGCCAGCAGTTACAGGGCCCCCTCCATCGAGCAGTACTTC
>TRBV9|NA|TRBJ2-5|18|TRBD2
CASSVVASGGATQETQYF
TGTGCCAGCAGCGTAGTAGCTAGCGGGGGAGCAACTCAAGAGACCCAGTACTTC
>TRBV5-6|NA|TRBJ2-5|13|NA
CASSLEWSPTQYF
TGTGCCAGCAGCTTGGAGTGGTCTCCGACCCAGTACTTC
>TRBV28|NA|TRBJ2-2|15|NA
CASSLGASGTGELFF
TGTGCCAGCAGTTTAGGCGCGTCGGGTACCGGGGAGCTGTTTTTT
>TRBV7-2|once|TRBJ1-3|13|NA
CASSSLIENTIYF
TGTGCCAGCAGCTCATTGATTGAAAACACCATATATTTT
>TRBV15|NA|TRBJ1-6|15|NA
CATSRSRVDNSPLHF
TGTGCCACCAGCAGGTCCAGGGTAGATAATTCACCCCTCCACTTT
>TRBV5-6|NA|TRBJ2-1|15|TRBD1
CASSLVGQEYNEQFF
TGTGCCAGCAGCTTGGTGGGACAGGAATACAATGAGCAGTTCTTC